The text below deals with one T cell receptor (beta chain). An end of the junction differs from the germline gene, which may be a read error. CDR3 length: 19 amino acids. Germline V CDR1 and CDR2: LGHNA, YSLEER. The method was immunoSEQ multiplex PCR; TCRdb's version includes in-frame clones alone and lacks a portion of them. The table lists more than 11,000 clones, about 85% of them singletons. These data originate in a study of T cell repertoires in ileal Crohn's disease. Input material: ileal tissue. The clonotype comes from an adult with Crohn's disease. The V gene is TRBV4-3, the J gene TRBJ1-5, with 7 positions matching TRBD1. The CDR3 DNA reads TGCGCCAGCAGCCATGCTTACGTGACAGGGTTGGGAAGCAATCAGTCCCAGCATTTT. Translation gives CASSHAYVTGLGSNQSQHF.